These T cell receptor beta chains were read from a single sample in a study of regulatory T cells in long-lasting Graves disease. TCRdb independently ran MiXCR on the multiplex PCR reads; one entry per CDR3 protein. The top ten clones hold roughly a sixth of a sample with over 350,000 distinct CDR3 sequences, 13% to 15% of them seen once. The same specimen was also included in a second study, on T cells in Graves' hyperthyroidism and ophthalmopathy.

The source was peripheral blood mononuclear cells (PBMCs), collected at new diagnosis, from a patient treated with antithyroid drugs. The receptors shown here come from a woman in her 50s with Graves disease. CDR3s include the opening cysteine and the closing phenylalanine or tryptophan. The order of the fields is J gene, V gene, CDR3 protein.

TRBJ1-2 | TRBV28 | CASIADRVEFGYTF
TRBJ2-1 | TRBV19 | CASSIGPTPIF
TRBJ2-2 | TRBV9 | CASSGGQHTGELFF
TRBJ2-1 | TRBV20-1 | CSARVPGVAHNEQFF
TRBJ2-1 | TRBV9 | CASSVGRGGYNEQFF
TRBJ2-7 | TRBV27 | CASSFGIVYEQYF
TRBJ2-1 | TRBV5-1 | CASSRSGRGLDEQFF
TRBJ2-7 | TRBV5-1 | CASSLGGQTLYEQYF
TRBJ2-7 | TRBV30 | CAWSWTGADEQYF
TRBJ1-2 | TRBV5-4 | CASSSTGQVYGYTF
TRBJ2-3 | TRBV4-1 | CASSQDREGSGTDTQYF
TRBJ2-1 | TRBV20-1 | CGARGKSEQFF
TRBJ1-5 | TRBV7-9 | CASSSGLAGENQPQHF
TRBJ2-6 | TRBV19 | CASSFRDRGVLTF
TRBJ2-7 | TRBV5-1 | CASSLVGGGSYEQYF
TRBJ1-1 | TRBV27 | CASTHDRGTEAFF
TRBJ2-5 | TRBV20-1 | CSVREGARAQETQYF
TRBJ2-7 | TRBV5-1 | CASSLGAGAYEQYF
TRBJ2-7 | TRBV6-2/TRBV6-3 | CASSYSRERGYEQYF
TRBJ1-1 | TRBV30 | CAPQGANTEAFF
TRBJ1-5 | TRBV7-3 | CASAGQGGQPQHF
TRBJ2-4 | TRBV2 | CASRTEAAKNIQYF
TRBJ2-4 | TRBV18 | CASSPRVLGKNIQYF
TRBJ1-1 | TRBV19 | CASSKPGRWNTEAFF
TRBJ2-2 | TRBV5-1 | CASSLGPSNTGELFF
TRBJ2-5 | TRBV18 | CASSPRLIGGTQNKKETQYF
TRBJ2-4 | TRBV7-3 | CASSLYGGQNIQYF
TRBJ2-7 | TRBV12-3/TRBV12-4 | CASSFNKSSSYEQYF
TRBJ2-7 | TRBV18 | CASSASREGDEQYF
TRBJ2-7 | TRBV2 | CASRDRPSYEQYF
TRBJ2-1 | TRBV11-2 | CASSPRTGSHNEQFF
TRBJ1-3 | TRBV9 | CASSPDSSGNTIYF
TRBJ2-7 | TRBV20-1 | CSARGDGVEQYF
TRBJ1-1 | TRBV5-8 | CASRSRQGNTEAFF
TRBJ2-7 | TRBV7-9 | CASSSGHYPYEQYF
TRBJ2-7 | TRBV6-2/TRBV6-3 | CASSYAAGALARYEQYF
TRBJ2-7 | TRBV29-1 | CSVSQRNSYEQYF